This TCR beta chain was sequenced during a study of response to subunit inactivated influenza vaccine (dated by TCRdb to 2016 to 2018). Turning to the overall study: The study used deep quantitative T cell receptor repertoire profiling to track responses to a trivalent subunit inactivated influenza vaccine. Broader findings and caveats from the paper: The authors suggested that each seasonal influenza vaccination may recruit only a limited number of new T cells.

A word on this clonotype: Its antigen target is currently unknown. The input lacks base qualities; no much larger clone sits a single base away.

The library was built by means of RT-PCR. TCRdb lists the instrument as Illumina HiSeq 2500. TCRdb ran its own pipeline on the public reads, namely fastp trimming at Q25 and MiXCR clone calling, and kept in-frame beta chains. Duplicate CDR3 protein sequences are folded into a single record with the most common DNA and genes. The table for this sample lists roughly 670,000 distinct CDR3 sequences; 14% of them were counted only once. Of the sample, 7.5% to 8% is held by the ten largest clones. CDR3 length: 15 amino acids, cysteine to phenylalanine. The sequence is cut down to CDR3 DNA, 45 bases in frame from base 1. Germline trimming amounts to 4 bases on V and 5 bases on J, with 4 as the count of junction bases outside the gene matches. The germline V gene yields SGHVS for CDR1 and FQNEAQ for CDR2.

This receptor chain uses TRBV7-8 and TRBJ2-2; 10 bases in the middle match TRBD1. Sequenced here: PBMCs from blood, sampled approximately 15 days before vaccination. This sequence originates from a man aged 50-59 years who received an inactivated influenza vaccine. Donor details come from another sample of the same person, matched by shared clones. This receptor carries the CDR3 CASSSRQGATGELFF. The DNA is as follows: TGTGCCAGCAGCTCAAGACAGGGGGCGACCGGGGAGCTGTTTTTT.